Each of the 20 T cell receptor beta chains below was sequenced from the same sample in a study of T cells in Graves' hyperthyroidism and ophthalmopathy. RNA transcripts provided the source from which TCR beta CDR3 regions were amplified. First-round RT-PCR targeting the TCR CDR3 was performed with the HTBI primer set. TCRdb called the multiplex PCR reads again in MiXCR, with one record for every CDR3 protein. The table lists hundreds of thousands of distinct CDR3 sequences, around 15% of them singletons. The material sequenced was blood. The receptors come from a woman aged 40 to 50 with Graves' hyperthyroidism.

V is TRBV5-1 and J is TRBJ2-1; 8 positions match TRBD2. The ends lost 4 bases at V and 5 bases at J; junction bases unmatched: 11. Germline assignment: CDR1 SGHRS and CDR2 YFSETQ. The CDR3 contains 16 residues. The CDR3 protein is CASSRTGGGLDNEQFF. The CDR3 region has the DNA TGCGCCAGCAGCCGTACGGGGGGGGGTCTCGACAATGAGCAGTTCTTC.

This clonotype was recorded at least ten times. DNA for the CDR3: TGTGCCAGCTCACTAAGCGACGGGCAGCCCCAGCATTTT. It translates to CASSLSDGQPQHF. The chain uses TRBV18 and TRBJ1-5; D gene ambiguous. The length of the CDR3 is 13 residues. V was clipped by 4 bases and J by 7 bases, with 11 bases between them. Germline CDR1 reads KGHSH; CDR2 reads LQKENI. The entire variable domain, with the rest obtained from reference TRBV18 and TRBJ1-5, is as follows: NAGVMQNPRHLVRRRGQEARLRCSPMKGHSHVYWYRQLPEEGLKFMVYLQKENIIDESGMPKERFSAEFPKEGPSILRIQQVVRGDSAAYFCASSLSDGQPQHFGDGTRLSIL.

The chain uses TRBV7-8 and TRBJ2-5, with D possibly matching TRBD2 (5 bases). There are 15 residues in the CDR3. V was shortened by 6 bases and J by 5 bases, with 19 bases between the two germline ends. From germline, CDR1 is SGHVS and CDR2 FQNEAQ. Here the CDR3 DNA reads TGTGCCAGCAGACCGCCCACCGGACTTCATGAGACCCAGTACTTC. The encoded protein is CASRPPTGLHETQYF.

This clonotype was observed at least ten times. This chain joins TRBV27 and TRBJ2-5, with D unclear. Trimming removed 6 bases at V and 5 bases at J, with 13 bases between. Germline values: CDR1 MNHEY, CDR2 SMNVEV (reference sequence). This CDR3 is built from 13 residues. DNA for the CDR3: TGTGCCAGCAGAGAGGAGAATGCGGAGACCCAGTACTTC. It yields the protein CASREENAETQYF.

Remarks on this clonotype: A much more abundant neighbour one base away suggests this may be a read error. The chain recombines TRBV6-1 with TRBJ1-1; D may be TRBD1 (5 bases). Trimming cost V 7 bases and J 3 bases, with 15 bases left between them. Germline values: CDR1 MNHNS, CDR2 SASEGT. The CDR3 is made up of 14 amino acids. CDR3 coding DNA: TGTGCCAGCACCGTGGGGGGGGGGGACACTGAAGCTTTCTTT. It specifies CASTVGGGDTEAFF.

This clonotype was counted only a few times. The chain uses TRBV7-9 and TRBJ2-1; D possibly matches TRBD1 or TRBD2 (6 bases each). Deletions cut 5 bases from V and 7 bases from J, with 18 bases between. CDR3 length equals 15 residues. CDR1 and CDR2 (germline): SEHNR, FQNEAQ (reference sequence). The chain's CDR3 is CASSPPGAAFNEQFF. Here the CDR3 DNA reads TGTGCCAGCAGCCCTCCGGGGGCAGCGTTTAATGAGCAGTTCTTC.

The sample holds many counts of this clonotype. The rearrangement joins TRBV14 to TRBJ2-1; perhaps TRBD1 as D (6 bases). The germline V and J ends were trimmed by 7 bases and 3 bases, with 19 bases remaining between them. Per the germline V gene, CDR1 is SGHDN and CDR2 is FVKESK. This CDR3 has 16 amino acids. The CDR3 region has the DNA TGTGCCAGCACGTGGGGGCCGCTGAAGGGCTACAATGAGCAGTTCTTC. Translation: CASTWGPLKGYNEQFF.

This clonotype was detected ten times or more. For the CDR3, the DNA is TGTGCCAGCAGTTTAATCGGCGGGTTTATGTTGGGGAACACTGAAGCTTTCTTT. Its translation: CASSLIGGFMLGNTEAFF. V and J are TRBV28 and TRBJ1-1; D not resolved. V dropped 2 bases and J dropped 1 base, with 20 bases sitting between them. This CDR3 spans 18 amino acids. Germline V gives CDR1 MDHEN, CDR2 SYDVKM. Full variable domain (missing parts from reference TRBV28 and TRBJ1-1): DVKVTQSSRYLVKRTGEKVFLECVQDMDHENMFWYRQDPGLGLRLIYFSYDVKMKEKGDIPEGYSVSREKKERFSLILESASTNQTSMYLCASSLIGGFMLGNTEAFFGQGTRLTVV.

This chain connects TRBV30 to TRBJ1-1; D call uncertain. Per the germline V gene, CDR1 is GTSNPN and CDR2 is SVGIG (reference sequence). V dropped 4 bases and J dropped 3 bases, with 6 bases sitting between them. The CDR3 spans 11 residues. The CDR3 is CAWNDYTEAFF. The DNA of the CDR3 is TGTGCCTGGAATGACTACACTGAAGCTTTCTTT.

This clonotype was counted at least ten times. This chain connects TRBV12-5 to TRBJ1-1; D may be TRBD1 (5 bases). Trimming cost V 1 base and J 0 bases, with 9 bases left between them. Germline V gives CDR1 LGHNT, CDR2 FRNRAP. The CDR3 runs 15 residues. In nucleotides, the CDR3 is TGTGCTAGTGGTTTGGACTGGGGCATGAACACTGAAGCTTTCTTT. Amino acid sequence: CASGLDWGMNTEAFF.

V gene TRBV7-9 combines with J gene TRBJ2-7; D may be TRBD2 (7 bases). CDR3 size: 14 residues. The germline V gene has CDR1 SEHNR and CDR2 FQNEAQ (reference sequence). The ends were cut back, 5 bases at V and 6 bases at J, with 17 bases in the middle. The DNA for the CDR3 is TGTGCCAGCAGCCCCCCGTCGGCGGGGGCCGAGCAGTACTTC. It encodes CASSPPSAGAEQYF.

This chain joins TRBV12-3 or TRBV12-4 and TRBJ2-1; TRBD2 agrees at 9 bases. The CDR3 spans 16 residues. V shed 3 bases and J 5 bases; nucleotides not matched to a gene: 8. Here the CDR3 DNA reads TGTGCCAGCAGTTTCCGAGGGGCTAGCGGGAACAATGAGCAGTTCTTC. This encodes CASSFRGASGNNEQFF.

The V and J genes are TRBV20-1 and TRBJ1-5; D ambiguous. Germline-derived CDR1 and CDR2 are DFQATT and SNEGSKA (reference sequence). The CDR3 has 14 residues. The V and J ends lost 6 bases and 4 bases respectively, with 16 bases between them. For the CDR3, the DNA is TGCAGTGCAGGCGGTTCAGGTCGAAATCAGCCCCAGCATTTT. This encodes CSAGGSGRNQPQHF.

There are many counts of this clonotype. The CDR3 region has the DNA TGTGCCAGCAGCCCCGGGGCGGCAGATACGCAGTATTTT. Its translation: CASSPGAADTQYF. V is TRBV7-2 and J is TRBJ2-3; D is possibly TRBD1 or TRBD2 (5 bases each). The CDR3 length is 13 residues. Germline V gives CDR1 SGHTA, CDR2 FQGNSA. V was clipped by 5 bases and J by 4 bases, with 10 bases between them.

This clonotype showed up just a few times. The genes are TRBV5-5 and TRBJ2-1, with D tentatively TRBD1 (6 bases). This CDR3 has 18 residues. Germline V gene data show CDR1 as SGHKS and CDR2 as YYEKEE (reference sequence). With 3 bases removed from V and 0 bases from J, the gap between germline ends came to 19 bases. CDR3 in amino acids: CASSSFRQDLLSYNEQFF. The CDR3, as DNA: TGTGCCAGCAGCTCCTTTCGACAGGACCTCCTCTCCTACAATGAGCAGTTCTTC.

This clonotype was picked up many times. This chain uses TRBV2 with TRBJ2-5; no definite D call. Per germline, CDR1 SNHLY and CDR2 FYNNEI. The CDR3 consists of 12 residues. V was clipped by 5 bases and J by 0 bases, with 4 bases between them. In DNA form, the CDR3 reads TGTGCCAGCAGTCTCTACCAAGAGACCCAGTACTTC. It specifies CASSLYQETQYF.

J is TRBJ1-2 and V is TRBV19, with D possibly being TRBD1 (5 bases). Germline V gene lookup returns CDR1 LNHDA and CDR2 SQIVND (reference sequence). The CDR3 is 13 residues long. The ends were cut back, 7 bases at V and 0 bases at J, with 9 bases in the middle. CDR3 DNA sequence: TGTGCCAGTATCGGGGACTCTAACTATGGCTACACCTTC. Translation: CASIGDSNYGYTF.

This clonotype was observed a few times. J is TRBJ1-3 and V is TRBV4-1, with D possibly TRBD1 on 5 matching bases. V was pared by 0 bases and J by 0 bases, with 9 bases between. Per the germline V gene, CDR1 is MGHRA and CDR2 is YSYEKL. This CDR3 region has 16 residues. CDR3 residues: CASSQDLTVSGNTIYF. The CDR3 nucleotides read TGCGCCAGCAGCCAAGATTTGACAGTCTCTGGAAACACCATATATTTT.

This clonotype was detected many times. The rearrangement joins TRBV12-5 to TRBJ1-2; 8 positions agree with TRBD1. Germline V lookup: CDR1 LGHNT, CDR2 FRNRAP. The CDR3 consists of 16 residues. The V gene end was trimmed by 2 bases and the J gene end by 1 base; junction bases not matched to a gene: 6. The CDR3 bases are TGTGCTAGTGGTTTGATTACAGGGGGGATTAACTATGGCTACACCTTC. Translation gives CASGLITGGINYGYTF. The variable domain in full, completed from reference TRBV12-5 and TRBJ1-2, reads DARVTQTPRHKVTEMGQEVTMRCQPILGHNTVFWYRQTMMQGLELLAYFRNRAPLDDSGMPKDRFSAEMPDATLATLKIQPSEPRDSAVYFCASGLITGGINYGYTFGSGTRLTVV.

The rearrangement uses TRBV29-1 and TRBJ1-2; D remains unclear. Between the trimmed V and J ends, which lost 4 bases and 5 bases, there was a span of 8 bases. The germline V gene encodes CDR1 SQVTM and CDR2 ANQGSEA. This CDR3 contains 11 residues. The CDR3 protein is CSVVSGYGYTF. DNA for the CDR3: TGCAGCGTTGTTTCCGGGTATGGCTACACCTTC.